This passage covers 25 T cell receptor beta chains from one sample sequenced in a study of long-term antiretroviral therapy in people with HIV. A v3.0 immunoSEQ assay was performed at survey level. Produced via immunoSEQ multiplex PCR; TCRdb's table is partial and in-frame only. The sample lists some 28,000 clones, 80% seen once, with roughly 7.3% in the top ten. The source material was unsorted PBMCs, sampled 0.3 years after starting antiretroviral therapy. The origin of the receptors is a man aged 35 to 55 with HIV.

The chain has TRBV9 and TRBJ1-3, with a weak D call TRBD1 (5 bases). Trimming removed 3 bases from V and 0 bases from J, with 10 bases in between. CDR3 length: 15 amino acids. Germline V gene sequence: CDR1 SGDLS, CDR2 YYNGEE. The CDR3 DNA reads TGTGCCAGCAGCGCACAGGTACTCTCTGGAAACACCATATATTTT. Translation gives CASSAQVLSGNTIYF.

In this sample, this clone turned up once. J is TRBJ2-7 and V is TRBV6-6; a possible D gene is TRBD2 (5 bases). The V and J ends lost 0 bases and 9 bases respectively, with 9 bases between them. The CDR3 runs 12 residues. Germline V gene lookup returns CDR1 MNHNY and CDR2 SVGAGI (reference sequence). The CDR3 region has the DNA TGTGCCAGCAGTTACTCGTGGGAGATGCAGTACTTC. Translated, it gives CASSYSWEMQYF.

The chain employs TRBV5-6 and TRBJ2-5; no firm D call. The CDR3 totals 14 residues. Germline V CDR1 and CDR2: SGHDT, YYEEEE. V dropped 3 bases and J dropped 1 base, with 10 bases sitting between them. Here the CDR3 DNA reads TGTGCCAGCAGCTCCGGACCGTTCCAAGAGACCCAGTACTTC. Protein: CASSSGPFQETQYF.

The chain couples TRBV9 to TRBJ2-1, with 10 positions matching TRBD2. Trimming removed 4 bases from V and 2 bases from J; junction bases left unmatched: 9. Germline V gene data show CDR1 as SGDLS and CDR2 as YYNGEE. The CDR3 is made up of 17 amino acids. Here the CDR3 reads CASSPPPGLAAYNEQFF. Written as DNA, the CDR3 is TGTGCCAGCAGCCCTCCCCCTGGACTAGCGGCCTACAATGAGCAGTTCTTC. The variable domain in full, completed from reference TRBV9 and TRBJ2-1, reads DSGVTQTPKHLITATGQRVTLRCSPRSGDLSVYWYQQSLDQGLQFLIQYYNGEERAKGNILERFSAQQFPDLHSELNLSSLELGDSALYFCASSPPPGLAAYNEQFFGPGTRLTVL.

The V and J genes are TRBV11-2 and TRBJ2-3, with 10 positions matching TRBD1. CDR3 length: 15 amino acids. V shed 5 bases and J 3 bases; nucleotides not matched to a gene: 5. The germline CDR1 and CDR2 sequences are SGHAT and FQNNGV. This CDR3 is CASSPRQGATDTQYF. In DNA form, the CDR3 reads TGTGCCAGCAGCCCTCGACAGGGGGCAACAGATACGCAGTATTTT.

V is TRBV7-2 and J is TRBJ2-3; D not certain. Germline assignment: CDR1 SGHTA and CDR2 FQGNSA. The CDR3 has 12 residues. The ends were cut back, 5 bases at V and 6 bases at J, with 9 bases in the middle. This chain's CDR3 is CASSPETDTQYF. CDR3 in DNA: TGTGCCAGCAGCCCCGAGACCGATACGCAGTATTTT.

The chain couples TRBV19 to TRBJ1-2; D is perhaps TRBD1 (5 bases). V lost 3 bases, J lost 2 bases, and 13 bases lay in between. CDR3 length: 15 amino acids. Looked up from germline, CDR1 is LNHDA and CDR2 is SQIVND (reference sequence). The CDR3 region is CASSMYSDTNYGYTF. The CDR3 DNA reads TGTGCCAGTAGTATGTATTCGGACACCAACTATGGCTACACCTTC.

The rearrangement joins TRBV21-1 to TRBJ2-3; no DNA check was done on the table's D call, TRBD2. TRBV21-1 is shown as a pseudogene. There are 20 residues in the CDR3. CDR3 region: CASSTPGLAGVDLGTDTQYF. The CDR3, as DNA: TGTGCCAGCAGCACTCCGGGACTAGCGGGAGTTGACTTGGGCACAGATACGCAGTATTTT.

The gene calls are TRBV15 and TRBJ2-1, with 10 bases identical to TRBD2. The CDR3 extends over 17 amino acids. Germline V lookup: CDR1 LNHNV, CDR2 YYDKDF (reference sequence). V lost 3 bases, J lost 4 bases, and 9 bases stayed unmatched. DNA of the CDR3: TGTGCCACCAGCAGCCCCGGACTAGCGGCCTTTTACAATGAGCAGTTCTTC. Protein product: CATSSPGLAAFYNEQFF.

The J gene is TRBJ2-1, the V gene TRBV5-8; TRBD1 matches at 11 bases. Trimming removed 0 bases from V and 8 bases from J; junction bases left unmatched: 4. Germline V CDR1 and CDR2: SGHTS, YDEGEE. The CDR3 sequence is 15 residues long. The CDR3 coding sequence is TGTGCCAGCAGCTTGGGGACAGGGGGCTTGGATGAGCAGTTCTTC. It codes for CASSLGTGGLDEQFF.

The rearrangement links TRBV15 to TRBJ1-5; 9 positions match TRBD1. V shed 0 bases and J 1 base; nucleotides not matched to a gene: 4. This CDR3 is 17 amino acids long. Germline values: CDR1 LNHNV, CDR2 YYDKDF (reference sequence). The chain's CDR3 is CATSRDKGTGSNQPQHF. CDR3 nucleotide sequence: TGTGCCACCAGCAGAGATAAGGGGACAGGGAGCAATCAGCCCCAGCATTTT.

This chain joins TRBV10-2 and TRBJ2-1; 11 positions agree with TRBD2. CDR3 size: 20 residues. Germline V gene lookup returns CDR1 WSHSY and CDR2 SAAADI. Losses at the gene ends were 7 bases for V and 5 bases for J; bases not matched to a gene: 22. CDR3 protein: CASTVRTSGSRVAADNEQFF. CDR3 DNA: TGCGCCAGCACGGTCCGAACTAGCGGGAGTCGGGTCGCGGCCGACAATGAGCAGTTCTTC.

CDR3 sequence: CASSDTSGSGTGELFF. The DNA of the CDR3 is TGCGCCAGCAGCGATACTAGCGGGAGCGGTACCGGGGAGCTGTTTTTT. This chain connects TRBV5-1 to TRBJ2-2, with 11 nucleotides matching TRBD2. Trimming removed 4 bases from V and 5 bases from J; junction bases left unmatched: 7. CDR1 is SGHRS and CDR2 is YFSETQ in the germline V gene. This CDR3 is 16 amino acids long.

J is TRBJ2-5 and V is TRBV7-8; 7 bases map to TRBD2. J was trimmed by 7 bases and V by 5 bases; bases with no gene match: 10. Germline assignment: CDR1 SGHVS and CDR2 FQNEAQ. This CDR3 is 14 amino acids long. This CDR3 reads CASSLSGPRGTQYF. CDR3 nucleotides: TGTGCCAGCAGCCTTAGCGGGCCCCGGGGGACCCAGTACTTC. Based on the CDR3 plus reference TRBV7-8 and TRBJ2-5, the full variable domain is GAGVSQSPRYKVAKRGQDVALRCDPISGHVSLFWYQQALGQGPEFLTYFQNEAQLDKSGLPSDRFFAERPEGSVSTLKIQRTQQEDSAVYLCASSLSGPRGTQYFGPGTRLLVL.

V is TRBV15 and J is TRBJ2-6, with 7 bases matching TRBD1. The length of the CDR3 is 18 residues. Trimming cost V 3 bases and J 0 bases; bases outside gene matches: 8. Germline V gene lookup returns CDR1 LNHNV and CDR2 YYDKDF (reference sequence). Written as DNA, the CDR3 is TGTGCCACCAGCAGCTCCGGGACAGCCAGCTCTGGGGCCAACGTCCTGACTTTC. As protein: CATSSSGTASSGANVLTF.

This chain links TRBV5-4 with TRBJ1-2, with a tentative D call TRBD1 (6 bases). Trimming shortened V by 0 bases and J by 3 bases, and 15 bases separated the two germline ends. Germline V lookup: CDR1 SGHNT, CDR2 YYREEE (reference sequence). This CDR3 spans 16 amino acids. The CDR3, as DNA: TGTGCCAGCAGCTTGGTAGGGGGGGCTCGGGACTATGGCTACACCTTC. Translation: CASSLVGGARDYGYTF.

This chain connects TRBV15 to TRBJ1-2, with D possibly TRBD1 on 6 matching bases. The CDR3 runs 14 residues. Germline V gene lookup returns CDR1 LNHNV and CDR2 YYDKDF (reference sequence). The V end was cut by 0 bases, the J end by 3 bases, with 8 bases between. The CDR3 DNA follows: TGTGCCACCAGCAGAGATCGGACAGACTATGGCTACACCTTC. This translates into CATSRDRTDYGYTF.

V is TRBV4-1 and J is TRBJ2-1; TRBD2 agrees at 7 bases. Germline lookup yields CDR1 MGHRA and CDR2 YSYEKL. The V segment lost 5 bases and the J segment 0 bases; nucleotides outside the gene matches: 10. This CDR3 is 17 amino acids long. CDR3 sequence reads: CASSYHIGRASYNEQFF. The CDR3 DNA follows: TGCGCCAGCAGCTATCATATTGGGAGGGCCTCCTACAATGAGCAGTTCTTC.

The chain uses TRBV7-3 and TRBJ2-1; tentatively, D is TRBD1 or TRBD2 (6 bases each). CDR1 and CDR2 (germline): SGHTA, FQGTGA. The V gene lost 5 bases and the J gene lost 10 bases, with 12 bases spanning the gap. The CDR3 length is 12 residues. The CDR3 nucleotides read TGTGCCAGCAGCGCACGGGGGCAAGAGCAGTTCTTC. Its translation: CASSARGQEQFF.

This chain joins TRBV19 and TRBJ2-3, with D uncertain. This CDR3 has 14 amino acids. Trimming cost V 2 bases and J 0 bases, with 6 bases left between them. CDR1 is LNHDA, CDR2 SQIVND, per germline (reference sequence). This chain's CDR3 is CASSIHASTDTQYF. Written as DNA, the CDR3 is TGTGCCAGTAGTATACACGCTAGCACAGATACGCAGTATTTT.

V and J are TRBV7-8 and TRBJ2-6; 9 bases agree with TRBD1. The germline CDR1 and CDR2 sequences are SGHVS and FQNEAQ. The CDR3 covers 15 residues. V shed 4 bases and J 4 bases; nucleotides not matched to a gene: 2. CDR3: CASSWTGAGANVLTF. The CDR3 DNA reads as TGTGCCAGCAGCTGGACAGGGGCCGGGGCCAACGTCCTGACTTTC. The whole variable domain, remainder taken from reference TRBV7-8 and TRBJ2-6, is GAGVSQSPRYKVAKRGQDVALRCDPISGHVSLFWYQQALGQGPEFLTYFQNEAQLDKSGLPSDRFFAERPEGSVSTLKIQRTQQEDSAVYLCASSWTGAGANVLTFGAGSRLTVL.

This clone has just a few counts. The rearrangement joins TRBV27 to TRBJ2-7; 8 positions match TRBD2. Germline CDR1 and CDR2: MNHEY and SMNVEV (reference sequence). Trimming removed 5 bases from V and 7 bases from J; junction bases left unmatched: 13. The CDR3 length is 15 residues. The chain's CDR3 is CASSIVAGSLWEQYF. CDR3 nucleotide sequence: TGTGCCAGCAGTATCGTAGCGGGGTCTCTATGGGAGCAGTACTTC.

This clone was detected only once. CDR3 sequence: CASSQDAAWGVEQFF. In DNA, the CDR3 is TGTGCCAGCAGCCAAGATGCGGCGTGGGGGGTCGAGCAGTTCTTC. The chain has TRBV14 and TRBJ2-1, with D tentatively TRBD2 (6 bases). The CDR3 loop spans 15 amino acids. From germline, CDR1 is SGHDN and CDR2 FVKESK. With 0 bases removed from V and 10 bases from J, the gap between germline ends came to 16 bases.

The chain joins TRBV6-4 to TRBJ2-1; D not certain. V dropped 7 bases and J dropped 2 bases, with 9 bases sitting between them. CDR3 length: 13 residues. Germline loops: CDR1 MRHNA, CDR2 SNTAGT. The chain's CDR3 is CASMWIPYNEQFF. CDR3 nucleotides: TGTGCCAGCATGTGGATTCCCTACAATGAGCAGTTCTTC.

The count of this clone is one. DNA for the CDR3: TGTGCCAGCAGCCCCCGCCCTGGGCTAGCTGCCGACAATGAGCAGTTCTTC. Translating gives CASSPRPGLAADNEQFF. The J gene is TRBJ2-1, the V gene TRBV5-6; weak D call: TRBD2 (5 bases). Germline CDR1 and CDR2: SGHDT and YYEEEE. This CDR3 has 17 residues. Trimming removed 4 bases from V and 5 bases from J, with 22 bases in between.